Listed below are T cell receptor beta chains from one sample, sequenced in a study of OX40 agonist ivuxolimab in advanced cancers. Profiled with immunoSEQ multiplex PCR; TCRdb holds only in-frame clones, not every one. The data contain 50,000 to 65,000 clones, roughly 90% of them singletons. The input for sequencing was CD4+ or CD8+ T cells sorted from blood, taken in a trial of the OX40 agonist ivuxolimab. These receptor sequences come from an adult with an advanced solid tumor such as melanoma, head and neck, liver or kidney cancer. CDR3s include the opening cysteine and the closing phenylalanine or tryptophan.

V gene,CDR3 protein
TRBV7-9,CASSFDGTGYNEQFF
TRBV27,CASSFGGAWYEQYF
TRBV7-2,CASSLDSYNEQFF
TRBV11-1,CASSLGLTYEQYF
TRBV2,CASMNRPDITDTQYF
TRBV6-5,CASSIQGNTEAFF
TRBV11-3,CASSLDVARSSYEQYF
TRBV6-1,CASEDGPYEQYF
TRBV27,CASSPDRSPYAGYTF
TRBV4-2,CASSQAQDSNQPQHF
TRBV4-3,CASSQGIEPSYEQYF
TRBV7-9,CASSLGIAAGTDTQYF
TRBV2,CASGGSLLRDEQYF
TRBV6-1,CASSELGWGSYGYTF
TRBV4-3,CASSQEKRGDNEQFF
TRBV13,CASSFTRNTEAFF
TRBV11-1,CASSLKGLDNEQFF
TRBV7-8,CASSPGQGVNYGYTF
TRBV4-1,CASSQDLETGTMKQYF
TRBV7-8,CASSPTRGTDTQYF
TRBV4-1,CASSQEGRVPYNEQFF
TRBV21-1,CASSRRDSTDTQYF
TRBV6-5,CASSSGGFYGYTF
TRBV4-3,CASSQVGEAYEQYF
TRBV28,CAIGGSVTGTDTQYF
TRBV5-1,CASSPFVDREGFDTQYF
TRBV28,CASSLHGSSYEQYF
TRBV11-2,CASSQGQGFANEKLFF
TRBV5-6,CASSPGQGSPLF
TRBV5-6,CASSPVGTEAFF
TRBV5-5,CASSPRVAGGLEQFF
TRBV28,CASSPPGLAAQETQYF
TRBV6-5,CASSYDRGAYEQYF
TRBV5-4,CASSTGLALYEQYF
TRBV2,CASTKRVEYTDTQYF
TRBV5-1,CASSLRVAGLDNEQFF
TRBV27,CASSLTGPYEQYF
TRBV6-6,CASSYGQGASTDTQYF
TRBV27,CASSLAGGNNEQFF
TRBV7-6,CASSLQGVGYEQYF
TRBV13,CASSFTGAEQFF
TRBV6-5,CASSYEAGMYGYTF
TRBV5-1,CASSLGGAWEQYF
TRBV28,CASSLYGQLNEKLFF
TRBV25-1,CASMENEQFF
TRBV7-3,CASSSHREEGTDTQYF
TRBV2,CASREGQRVNEKLFF
TRBV5-4,CASSPEPRNEQFF
TRBV9,CASSASGTVRNTIYF
TRBV20-1,CSASPLGGYTF
TRBV2,CARDKGPQETQYF
TRBV29-1,CSVQGTSGRWETQYF
TRBV2,CASSEYGSGGYEQYF
TRBV28,CASSSPQQGAYTGELFF